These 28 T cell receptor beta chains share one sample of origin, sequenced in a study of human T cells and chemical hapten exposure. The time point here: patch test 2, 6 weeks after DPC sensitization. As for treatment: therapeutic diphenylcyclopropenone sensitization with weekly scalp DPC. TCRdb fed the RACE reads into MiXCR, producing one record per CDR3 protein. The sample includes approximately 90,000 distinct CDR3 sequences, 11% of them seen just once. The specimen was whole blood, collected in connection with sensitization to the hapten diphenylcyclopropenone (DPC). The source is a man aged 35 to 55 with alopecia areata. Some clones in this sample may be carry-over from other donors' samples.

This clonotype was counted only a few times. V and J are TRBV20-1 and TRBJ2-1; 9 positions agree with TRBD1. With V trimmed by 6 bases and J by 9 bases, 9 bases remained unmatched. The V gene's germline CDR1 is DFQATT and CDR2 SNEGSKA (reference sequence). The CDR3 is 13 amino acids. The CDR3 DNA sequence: TGCAGTGCAACCGGGACAGGGACGCGTGAGCAGTTCTTC. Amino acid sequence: CSATGTGTREQFF.

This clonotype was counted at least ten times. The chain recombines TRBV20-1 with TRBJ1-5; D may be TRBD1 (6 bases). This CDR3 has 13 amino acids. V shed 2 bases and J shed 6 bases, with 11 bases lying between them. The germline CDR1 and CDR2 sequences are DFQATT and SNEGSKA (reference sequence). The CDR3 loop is CSARTGSGQPQHF. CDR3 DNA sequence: TGCAGTGCTAGAACAGGGTCGGGTCAGCCCCAGCATTTT.

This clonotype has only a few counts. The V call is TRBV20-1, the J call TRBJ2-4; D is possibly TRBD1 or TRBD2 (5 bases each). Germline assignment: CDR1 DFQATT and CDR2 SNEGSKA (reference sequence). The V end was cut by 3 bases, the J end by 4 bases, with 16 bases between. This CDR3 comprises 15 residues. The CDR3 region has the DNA TGCAGTGCTAGGGGACGCCTAAATTCAAAAAACATTCAGTACTTC. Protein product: CSARGRLNSKNIQYF.

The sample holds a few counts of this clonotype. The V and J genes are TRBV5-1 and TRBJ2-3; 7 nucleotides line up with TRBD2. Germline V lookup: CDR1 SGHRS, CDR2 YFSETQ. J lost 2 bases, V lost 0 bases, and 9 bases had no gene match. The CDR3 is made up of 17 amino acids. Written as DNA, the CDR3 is TGCGCCAGCAGCTTGGGGGGACTACCCCAGACCACAGATACGCAGTATTTT. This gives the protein CASSLGGLPQTTDTQYF.

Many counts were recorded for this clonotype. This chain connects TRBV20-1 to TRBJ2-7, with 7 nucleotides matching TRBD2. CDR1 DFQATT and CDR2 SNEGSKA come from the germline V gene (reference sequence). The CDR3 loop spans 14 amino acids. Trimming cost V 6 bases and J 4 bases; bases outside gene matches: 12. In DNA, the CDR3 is TGCAGTGCCTTAGCGCGGGGGAAGGGATACGAGCAGTACTTC. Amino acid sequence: CSALARGKGYEQYF.

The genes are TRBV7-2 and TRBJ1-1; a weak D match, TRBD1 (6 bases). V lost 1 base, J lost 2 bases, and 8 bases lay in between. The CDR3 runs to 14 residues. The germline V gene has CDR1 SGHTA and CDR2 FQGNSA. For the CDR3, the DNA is TGTGCCAGCAGCTTAGGGACAGCCAACACTGAAGCTTTCTTT. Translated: CASSLGTANTEAFF.

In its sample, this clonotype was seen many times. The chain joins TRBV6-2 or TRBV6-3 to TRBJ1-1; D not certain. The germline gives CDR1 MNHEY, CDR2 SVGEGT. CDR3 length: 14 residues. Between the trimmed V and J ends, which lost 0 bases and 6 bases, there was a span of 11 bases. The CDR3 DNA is TGTGCCAGCAGTTACTCTGTCCTGGCCGCTGAAGCTTTCTTT. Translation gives CASSYSVLAAEAFF.

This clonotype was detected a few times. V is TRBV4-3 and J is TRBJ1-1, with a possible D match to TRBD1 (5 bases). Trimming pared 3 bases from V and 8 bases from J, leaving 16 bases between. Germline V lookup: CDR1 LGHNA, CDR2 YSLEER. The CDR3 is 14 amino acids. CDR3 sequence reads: CASSQAPRVFEAFF. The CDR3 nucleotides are TGCGCCAGCAGCCAGGCCCCCAGGGTCTTCGAAGCTTTCTTT.

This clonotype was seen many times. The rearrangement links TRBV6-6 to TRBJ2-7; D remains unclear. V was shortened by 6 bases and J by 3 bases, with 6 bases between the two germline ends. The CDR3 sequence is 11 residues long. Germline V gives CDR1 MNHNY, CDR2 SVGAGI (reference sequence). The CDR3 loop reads CASRRDYEQYV. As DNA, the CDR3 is TGTGCCAGCAGAAGGGACTACGAGCAGTACGTC.

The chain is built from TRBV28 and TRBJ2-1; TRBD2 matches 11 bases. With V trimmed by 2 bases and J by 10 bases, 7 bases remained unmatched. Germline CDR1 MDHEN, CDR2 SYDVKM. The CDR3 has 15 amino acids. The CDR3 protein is CASSLGLAGGREQFF. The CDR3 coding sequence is TGTGCCAGCAGTTTAGGGCTAGCGGGAGGAAGGGAGCAGTTCTTC.

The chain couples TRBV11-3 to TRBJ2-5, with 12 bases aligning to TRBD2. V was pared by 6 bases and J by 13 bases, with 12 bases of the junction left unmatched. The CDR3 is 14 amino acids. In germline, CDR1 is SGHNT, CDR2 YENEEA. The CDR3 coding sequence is TGTGCCAGCAGAGGAGGGCTAGCGGGAGGGCCGCTGTACTTC. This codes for CASRGGLAGGPLYF.

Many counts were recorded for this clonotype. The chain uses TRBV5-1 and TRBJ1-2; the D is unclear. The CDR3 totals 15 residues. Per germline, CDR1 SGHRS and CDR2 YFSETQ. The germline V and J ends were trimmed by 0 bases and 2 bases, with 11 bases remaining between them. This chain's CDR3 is CASSLGPSKNYGYTF. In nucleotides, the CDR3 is TGCGCCAGCAGCTTGGGCCCCTCAAAGAACTATGGCTACACCTTC.

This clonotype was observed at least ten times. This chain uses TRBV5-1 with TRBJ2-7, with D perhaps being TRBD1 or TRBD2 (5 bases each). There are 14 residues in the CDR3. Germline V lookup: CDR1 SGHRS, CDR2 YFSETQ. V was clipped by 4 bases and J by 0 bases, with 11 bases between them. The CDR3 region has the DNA TGCGCCAGCAGCCCGGGACCGAGCTCCTACGAGCAGTACGTC. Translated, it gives CASSPGPSSYEQYV.

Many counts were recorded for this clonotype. The CDR3 sequence is CASSNTINTEAFF. CDR3 in DNA: TGTGCCAGCAGCAATACAATTAACACTGAAGCTTTCTTT. The V gene is TRBV7-9, the J gene TRBJ1-1; D gene uncertain. This CDR3 spans 13 amino acids. V shed 5 bases and J shed 2 bases, with 9 bases lying between them. Germline V gives CDR1 SEHNR, CDR2 FQNEAQ (reference sequence).

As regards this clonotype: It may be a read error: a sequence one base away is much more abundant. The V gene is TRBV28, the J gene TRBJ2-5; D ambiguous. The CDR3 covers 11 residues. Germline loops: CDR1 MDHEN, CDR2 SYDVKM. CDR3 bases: TGTACCAGCACCCTCCAAGAGACCCAGTACTTC. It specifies CTSTLQETQYF.

The CDR3 loop reads CASSSIPYEQYF. CDR3 DNA sequence: TGTGCCAGCAGCTCGATTCCCTACGAGCAGTACTTC. The chain uses TRBV7-2 and TRBJ2-7; D not resolved. The V gene's germline CDR1 is SGHTA and CDR2 FQGNSA. V was cut by 4 bases and J by 2 bases, with 6 bases left in between. The CDR3 runs to 12 residues.

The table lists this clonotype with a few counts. The CDR3 DNA reads as TGTGCCAGCAGTACTCGCGAGGGCGGCGAGCAGTACTTC. It codes for CASSTREGGEQYF. The chain recombines TRBV6-6 with TRBJ2-7; D might be TRBD2 (5 bases). CDR1 is MNHNY, CDR2 SVGAGI, per germline (reference sequence). This CDR3 spans 13 amino acids. V was pared by 5 bases and J by 6 bases, with 14 bases between.

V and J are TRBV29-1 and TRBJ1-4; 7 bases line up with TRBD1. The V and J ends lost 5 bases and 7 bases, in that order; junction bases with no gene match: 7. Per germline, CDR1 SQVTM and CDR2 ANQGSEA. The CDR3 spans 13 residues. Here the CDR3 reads CSVNRDSSEKLFF. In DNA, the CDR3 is TGCAGCGTTAACCGGGACAGTAGTGAAAAACTGTTTTTT. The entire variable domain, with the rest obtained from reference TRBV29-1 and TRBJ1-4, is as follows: SAVISQKPSRDICQRGTSLTIQCQVDSQVTMMFWYRQQPGQSLTLIATANQGSEATYESGFVIDKFPISRPNLTFSTLTVSNMSPEDSSIYLCSVNRDSSEKLFFGSGTQLSVL.

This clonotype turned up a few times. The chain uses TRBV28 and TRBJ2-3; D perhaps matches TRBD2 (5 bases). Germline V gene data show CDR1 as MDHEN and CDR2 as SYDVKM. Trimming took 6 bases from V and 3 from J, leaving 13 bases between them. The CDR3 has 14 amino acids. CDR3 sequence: CASSHTTGTDTQYF. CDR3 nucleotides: TGTGCCAGCAGCCACACGACGGGAACAGATACGCAGTATTTT.

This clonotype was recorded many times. The DNA of the CDR3 is TGTGCCAGCAGCCAGCCCGAATTGAGACTAGTTCGTAGCTCCTACGAGCAGTACTTC. As protein: CASSQPELRLVRSSYEQYF. The rearrangement links TRBV14 to TRBJ2-7; possibly TRBD2 for D (6 bases). The CDR3 contains 19 residues. The V end was cut by 3 bases, the J end by 0 bases, with 24 bases between. Germline lookup yields CDR1 SGHDN and CDR2 FVKESK.

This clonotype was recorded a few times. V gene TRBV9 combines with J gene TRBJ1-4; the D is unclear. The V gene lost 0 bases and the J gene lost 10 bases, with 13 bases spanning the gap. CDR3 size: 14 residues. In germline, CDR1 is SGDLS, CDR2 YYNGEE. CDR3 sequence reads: CASSVDLLGGKLFF. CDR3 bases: TGTGCCAGCAGCGTAGATTTATTAGGAGGAAAACTGTTTTTT.

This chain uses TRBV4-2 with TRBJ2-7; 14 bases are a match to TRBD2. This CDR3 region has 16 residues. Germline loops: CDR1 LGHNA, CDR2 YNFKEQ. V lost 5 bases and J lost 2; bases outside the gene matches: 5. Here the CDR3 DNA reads TGTGCCAGCAGCTACGGGACTAGCGGGAGAGCCTACGAGCAGTACTTC. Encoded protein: CASSYGTSGRAYEQYF.

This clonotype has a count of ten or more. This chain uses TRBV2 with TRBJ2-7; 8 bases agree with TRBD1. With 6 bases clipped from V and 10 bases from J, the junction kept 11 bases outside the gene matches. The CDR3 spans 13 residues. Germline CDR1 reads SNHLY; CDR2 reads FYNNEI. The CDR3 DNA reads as TGTGCCAGCAGCCTCTCCGGGACAGGCTTCCAGTACGTC. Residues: CASSLSGTGFQYV.

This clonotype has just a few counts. The CDR3 protein is CASSLAGTLYNSPLHF. The CDR3, as DNA: TGTGCCAGCAGCTTAGCGGGGACACTCTATAATTCACCCCTCCACTTT. The chain recombines TRBV7-2 with TRBJ1-6; possibly TRBD1 for D (6 bases). The germline V and J ends were trimmed by 0 bases and 3 bases, with 9 bases remaining between them. From germline, CDR1 is SGHTA and CDR2 FQGNSA. There are 16 residues in the CDR3. The full variable domain, rest sourced from reference TRBV7-2 and TRBJ1-6, is GAGVSQSPSNKVTEKGKDVELRCDPISGHTALYWYRQSLGQGLEFLIYFQGNSAPDKSGLPSDRFSAERTGGSVSTLTIQRTQQEDSAVYLCASSLAGTLYNSPLHFGNGTRLTVT.

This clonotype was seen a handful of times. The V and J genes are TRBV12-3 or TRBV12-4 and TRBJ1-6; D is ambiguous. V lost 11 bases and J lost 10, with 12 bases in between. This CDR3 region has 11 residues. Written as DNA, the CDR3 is TGTGCCTCCTCCACGAACTCACCCCTCCACTTT. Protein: CASSTNSPLHF.

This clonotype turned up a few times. For the CDR3, the DNA is TGTGCCAGCAGCAAAGAGAGTAGCGGGAGTTACAATGAGCAGTTCTTC. The encoded protein is CASSKESSGSYNEQFF. V and J are TRBV21-1 and TRBJ2-1; the table's D call, TRBD2, was not checked against the DNA. TRBV21-1 is annotated as a pseudogene. The CDR3 length is 16 residues.

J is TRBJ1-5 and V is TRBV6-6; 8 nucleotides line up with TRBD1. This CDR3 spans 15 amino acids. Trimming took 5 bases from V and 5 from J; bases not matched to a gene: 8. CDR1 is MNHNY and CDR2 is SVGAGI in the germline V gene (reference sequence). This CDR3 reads CASSHGQGSDQPQHF. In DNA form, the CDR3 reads TGTGCCAGCAGTCACGGACAGGGATCGGATCAGCCCCAGCATTTT.

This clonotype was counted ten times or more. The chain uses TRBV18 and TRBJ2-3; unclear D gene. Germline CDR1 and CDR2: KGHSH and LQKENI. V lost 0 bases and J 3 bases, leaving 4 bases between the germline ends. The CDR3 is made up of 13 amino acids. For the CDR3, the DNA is TGTGCCAGCTCACCACCGGGGACAGATACGCAGTATTTT. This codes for CASSPPGTDTQYF.